The clone carrying this TCR beta chain was counted ten times or more. Its antigen is as yet unknown. Read sequence stops 3 residues before the CDR3 end, and the germline J gene provides the missing end. V lost 1 base, J lost 6 bases, and 5 bases stayed unmatched. CDR1 GTSNPN and CDR2 SVGIG come from the germline V gene (reference sequence). The CDR3 consists of 15 residues. These data are taken from a study of T cell clonality in common variable immunodeficiency. Study-wide results and limits: Common variable immunodeficiency TCR beta sequences reportedly had fewer deletions and N-nucleotide insertions.

Equal genomic DNA amounts from CVID and control samples were sequenced. Clones were read by immunoSEQ multiplex PCR, and TCRdb kept only the in-frame ones, dropping some. This sample has about 35,000 clones, each found more than once. This chain links TRBV30 with TRBJ2-1; 11 nucleotides match TRBD2. Sample: peripheral blood mononuclear cells. The source of this sequence is a person between 18 and 70 years old in good health. The part of the CDR3 DNA that was read is TGTGCCTGGAGTGCGGGACTAGCGGAAGGCAATGAG. Encoded protein: CAWSAGLAEGNE. The full-length CDR3 reads as CAWSAGLAEGNEQFF.